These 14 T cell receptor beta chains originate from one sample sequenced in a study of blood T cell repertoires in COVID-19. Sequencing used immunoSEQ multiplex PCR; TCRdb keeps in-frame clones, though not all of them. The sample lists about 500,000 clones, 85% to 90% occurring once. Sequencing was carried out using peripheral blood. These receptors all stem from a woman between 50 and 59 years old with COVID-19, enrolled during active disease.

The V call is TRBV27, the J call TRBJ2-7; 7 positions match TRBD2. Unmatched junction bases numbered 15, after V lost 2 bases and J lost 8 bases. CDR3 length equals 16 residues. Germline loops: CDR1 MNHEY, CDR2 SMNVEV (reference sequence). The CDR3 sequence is CASSLRTGTKRSQQYF. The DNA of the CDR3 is TGTGCCAGCAGTTTACGAACCGGGACTAAGAGGAGTCAGCAGTACTTC.

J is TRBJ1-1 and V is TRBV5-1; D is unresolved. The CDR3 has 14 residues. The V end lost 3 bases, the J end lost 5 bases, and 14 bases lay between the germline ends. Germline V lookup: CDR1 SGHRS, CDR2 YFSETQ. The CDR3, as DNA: TGCGCCAGCAGCTCCCGAAATCCGGGGACTGAAGCTTTCTTT. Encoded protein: CASSSRNPGTEAFF. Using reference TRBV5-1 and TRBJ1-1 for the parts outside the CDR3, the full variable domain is KAGVTQTPRYLIKTRGQQVTLSCSPISGHRSVSWYQQTPGQGLQFLFEYFSETQRNKGNFPGRFSGRQFSNSRSEMNVSTLELGDSALYLCASSSRNPGTEAFFGQGTRLTVV.

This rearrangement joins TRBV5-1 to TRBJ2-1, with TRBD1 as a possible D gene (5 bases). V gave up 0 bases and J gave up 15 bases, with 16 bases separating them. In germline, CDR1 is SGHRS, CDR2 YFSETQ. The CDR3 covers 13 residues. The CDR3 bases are TGCGCCAGCAGCTTGGAGGGCAGGGTGTTAACGTTCTTC. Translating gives CASSLEGRVLTFF. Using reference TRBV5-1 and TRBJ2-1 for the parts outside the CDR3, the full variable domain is KAGVTQTPRYLIKTRGQQVTLSCSPISGHRSVSWYQQTPGQGLQFLFEYFSETQRNKGNFPGRFSGRQFSNSRSEMNVSTLELGDSALYLCASSLEGRVLTFFGPGTRLTVL.

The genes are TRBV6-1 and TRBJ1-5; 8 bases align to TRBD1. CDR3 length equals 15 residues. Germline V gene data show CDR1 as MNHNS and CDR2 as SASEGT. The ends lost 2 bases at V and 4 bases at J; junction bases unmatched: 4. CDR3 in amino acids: CASSELTGGNQPQHF. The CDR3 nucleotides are TGTGCCAGCAGTGAATTAACAGGGGGGAATCAGCCCCAGCATTTT.

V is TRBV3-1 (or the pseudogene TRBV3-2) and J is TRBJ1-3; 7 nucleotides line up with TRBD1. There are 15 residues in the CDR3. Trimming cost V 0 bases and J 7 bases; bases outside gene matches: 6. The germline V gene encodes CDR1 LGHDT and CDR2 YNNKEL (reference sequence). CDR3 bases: TGTGCCAGCAGCCAAGATAGGGGGCAATATAACACCATATATTTT. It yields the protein CASSQDRGQYNTIYF.

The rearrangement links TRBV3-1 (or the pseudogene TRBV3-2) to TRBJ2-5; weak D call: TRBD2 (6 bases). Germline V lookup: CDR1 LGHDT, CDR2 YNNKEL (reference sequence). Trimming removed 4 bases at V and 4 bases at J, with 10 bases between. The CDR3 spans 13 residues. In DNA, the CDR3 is TGTGCCAGCAGCCGGGGGGAGGCAGAGACCCAGTACTTC. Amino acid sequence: CASSRGEAETQYF.

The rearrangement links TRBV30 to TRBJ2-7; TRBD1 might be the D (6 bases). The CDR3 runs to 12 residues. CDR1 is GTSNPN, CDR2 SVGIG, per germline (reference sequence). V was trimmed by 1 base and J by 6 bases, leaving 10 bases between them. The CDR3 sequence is CAWSEDSPEQYF. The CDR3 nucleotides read TGTGCCTGGAGTGAGGACAGCCCCGAGCAGTACTTC.

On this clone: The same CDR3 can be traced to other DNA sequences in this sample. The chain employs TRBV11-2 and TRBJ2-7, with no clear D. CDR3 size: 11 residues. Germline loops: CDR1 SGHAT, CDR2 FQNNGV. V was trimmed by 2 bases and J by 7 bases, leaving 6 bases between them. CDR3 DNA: TGTGCCAGCAGCTTAACCCAGGAGCAGTACTTC. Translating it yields CASSLTQEQYF.

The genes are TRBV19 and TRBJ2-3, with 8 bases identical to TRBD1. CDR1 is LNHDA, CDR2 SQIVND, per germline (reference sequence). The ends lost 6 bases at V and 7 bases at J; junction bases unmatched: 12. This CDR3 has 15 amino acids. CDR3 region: CASSETGGSSYTQYF. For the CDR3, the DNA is TGTGCCAGTAGCGAAACAGGGGGAAGTTCATATACGCAGTATTTT.

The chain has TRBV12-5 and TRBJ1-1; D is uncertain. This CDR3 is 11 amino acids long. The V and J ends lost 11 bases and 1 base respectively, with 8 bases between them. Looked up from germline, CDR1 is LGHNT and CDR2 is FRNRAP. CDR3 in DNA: TGTGCTGCGGGATCGAACACTGAAGCTTTCTTT. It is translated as CAAGSNTEAFF.

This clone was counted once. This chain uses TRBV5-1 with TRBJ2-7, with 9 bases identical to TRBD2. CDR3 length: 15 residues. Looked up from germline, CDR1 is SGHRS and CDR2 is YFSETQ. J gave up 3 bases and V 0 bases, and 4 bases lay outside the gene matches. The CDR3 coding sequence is TGCGCCAGCAGCTTGGTGGGGACTAGCTTCTACGAGCAGTACTTC. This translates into CASSLVGTSFYEQYF.

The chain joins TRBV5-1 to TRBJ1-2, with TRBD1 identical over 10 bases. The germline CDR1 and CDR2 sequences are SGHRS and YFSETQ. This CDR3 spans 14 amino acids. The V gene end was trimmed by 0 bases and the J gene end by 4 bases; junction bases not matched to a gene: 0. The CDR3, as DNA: TGCGCCAGCAGCTTGGGACAGGGGGCCTATGGCTACACCTTC. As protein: CASSLGQGAYGYTF.

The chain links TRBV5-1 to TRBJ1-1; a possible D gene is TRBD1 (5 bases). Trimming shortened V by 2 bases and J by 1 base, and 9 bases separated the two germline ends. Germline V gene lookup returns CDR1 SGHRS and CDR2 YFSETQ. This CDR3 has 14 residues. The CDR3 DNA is TGCGCCAGCAGCTTCAGGGTAGGGAACACTGAAGCTTTCTTT. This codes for CASSFRVGNTEAFF.

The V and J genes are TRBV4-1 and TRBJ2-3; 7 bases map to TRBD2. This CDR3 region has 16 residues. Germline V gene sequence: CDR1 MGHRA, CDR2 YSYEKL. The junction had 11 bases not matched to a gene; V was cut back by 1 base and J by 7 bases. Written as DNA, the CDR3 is TGCGCCAGCAGCCAAGGAGAAGCGGGGCAACTGAATACGCAGTATTTT. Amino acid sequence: CASSQGEAGQLNTQYF.